This record covers a single TCR beta chain. The antigen is undetermined. Incorporation of UMIs carrying a 6-nucleotide sample barcode was performed by template switching. Each of TCRalpha and TCRbeta cDNA went through two nested PCRs, lasting around 15 and 10 cycles. TCRdb processed the 5' RACE reads again and assigns one entry to each CDR3 protein, with no DNA. The record lists more than 120,000 distinct CDR3 sequences, of which the ten most abundant hold 2% to 2.5%. The data originate from a study of monozygotic twins with inflammatory bowel disease. The CDR3 has 16 residues. Germline CDR1 is MNHNS and CDR2 is SASEGT. Study results and limitations: Lower TCRbeta diversity (inverse Simpson) was seen in IBD patients than in healthy co-twins. Patient repertoire variability may have increased through differing immunosuppressive treatments.

This TCR was sampled from a human donor with ulcerative colitis or Crohn's disease, or a healthy co-twin of an affected twin (not recorded which). The chain carries TRBV6-1 and TRBJ1-4; the D gene TCRdb calls, TRBD1, cannot be checked with no DNA. Sequencing was performed on blood. This CDR3 is CASSDPLTGGFEKLFF.